One T cell receptor beta chain is described in this entry. Its matching antigen is unknown. PCR amplification relied on 60 Vbeta primers (plus 13 Jbeta primers). Produced via immunoSEQ multiplex PCR; TCRdb's table is partial and in-frame only. This repertoire includes over 50,000 clones. CDR1 and CDR2 from the germline V gene are MDHEN and SYDVKM. CDR3 length: 17 amino acids. V lost 6 bases to trimming and J lost 5 bases; unmatched junction nucleotides: 13. The record originates from a study of cytomegalovirus exposure and HLA in healthy donors. About the research overall: Early released data had about 85 million unique TCRs, all coming from HLA-typed donors.

General observations from the study: When analyzed later, the rates of TCR association showed variation by HLA locus, with DRB1 the most and HLA-C the fewest. As was reported, the classifier diagnosed cytomegalovirus status with high specificity and sensitivity.

Healthy bone marrow donors supplied every sample. V is TRBV28 and J is TRBJ2-5; 12 bases match TRBD2. Specimen: PBMCs. The receptor was derived from a man aged 45 to 65 in good health and CMV-seropositive. In DNA, the CDR3 is TGTGCCAGCAGCCCTGGGACTAGCGGGTCCTCCCGGGAGACCCAGTACTTC. It yields the protein CASSPGTSGSSRETQYF.